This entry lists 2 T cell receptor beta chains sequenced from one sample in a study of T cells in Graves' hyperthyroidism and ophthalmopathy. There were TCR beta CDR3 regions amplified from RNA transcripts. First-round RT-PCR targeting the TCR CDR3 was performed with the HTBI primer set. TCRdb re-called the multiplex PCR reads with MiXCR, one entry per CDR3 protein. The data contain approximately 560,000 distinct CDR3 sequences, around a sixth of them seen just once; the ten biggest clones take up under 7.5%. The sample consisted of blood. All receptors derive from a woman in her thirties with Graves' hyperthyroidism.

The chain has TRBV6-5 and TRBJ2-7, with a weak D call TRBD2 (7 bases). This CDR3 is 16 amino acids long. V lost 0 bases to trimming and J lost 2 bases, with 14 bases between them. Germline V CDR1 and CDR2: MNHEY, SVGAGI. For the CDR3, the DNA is TGTGCCAGCAGTTACTCGGGGGGGGCAGGGACCTACGAGCAGTACTTC. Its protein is CASSYSGGAGTYEQYF.

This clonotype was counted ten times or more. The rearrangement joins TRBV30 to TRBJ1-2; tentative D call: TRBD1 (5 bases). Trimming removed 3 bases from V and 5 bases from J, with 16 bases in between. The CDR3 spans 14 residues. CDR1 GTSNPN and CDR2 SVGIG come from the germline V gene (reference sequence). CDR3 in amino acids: CAWSLGALKYGYTF. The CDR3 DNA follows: TGTGCCTGGAGCTTAGGGGCACTAAAATATGGCTACACCTTC.